This T cell receptor (beta chain) derives from a study of blood T cells in healthy people across ages (dated by TCRdb to the mid-2010s). Study-level background: Template switching captured roughly one uniquely barcoded TCR beta cDNA molecule per two T cells in model experiments. The study measured age-related changes in TCR beta repertoire diversity using deep sequencing normalized with unique cDNA molecular identifiers. Four age groups were formed from the donors: young (average 16 years), middle-aged (approximately 40), aged (62) and long-lived (approximately 80). Donors of different ages were randomly distributed across sequencing lanes to avoid experimental bias. Two additional independent replicas of 1 million unique cDNA reads from the same blood draw were analyzed for two donors (one aged 18 to 29 and one aged 80 or older).

Systemically healthy Caucasian individuals from Russia, 39 in total and aged roughly 6 to 100 years, were included as donors. Each donor gave approximately 9.3 milliliters of peripheral blood, collected into EDTA-treated Vacutainer tubes. Ficoll-Paque density-gradient centrifugation was used to isolate PBMCs, with at least 6.5 million per sample. Trizol reagent was used to extract total RNA from PBMCs, with at least 6 micrograms per sample. The percentages of naive CD45RAhigh/CD27high T cells were determined by flow cytometry on a PBMC aliquot from every donor. A note on this clonotype: Its cognate antigen has yet to be identified. No base qualities exist here, and no much larger clone lies one base off it.

What the research found in general, with its limitations: Compared with the aged group, the long-lived group had more naive CD4+ T cells, fewer expanded clones and increased TCR diversity, suggesting age selection. Since profiling was done on bulk unsorted PBMCs, naive and antigen-experienced compartments could not be conclusively compared. As age increased, observed TCR beta diversity per million T cells dropped in a roughly linear way, and a significant reduction was already evident by age 40. Because the CMV infection status of the donors was unknown, age-related changes in expanded clonotypes may potentially have been confounded. The percentage of naive T cells measured by flow cytometry correlated strongly with observed TCR beta diversity. Estimates of total diversity from one million sequenced T cells were regarded as lower bounds and underestimates.

The germline V gene gives CDR1 as MNHEY and CDR2 as SVGEGT. Trimming takes 6 bases off V and 3 bases off J; junction bases not matched to a gene: 5. The CDR3 has 15 amino acids, counting the end cysteine and phenylalanine. The kept DNA is CDR3 alone, 45 bases in frame from the first base. The library was obtained by 5' RACE. Sequencing instrument: Illumina HiSeq 2500. A second PCR of 7 to 11 cycles was performed with a sample-barcoded 5' primer and a J-beta primer mix. A template-switch 5' adaptor carrying 12 random nucleotides introduced a unique molecular identifier onto each TCR beta cDNA molecule. Each sample yielded at least 3 million CDR3-containing paired-end reads. The Mint cDNA synthesis kit, primed by a TRBC-specific oligonucleotide, was used to synthesize first-strand cDNA from all RNA. All cDNA was treated with uracil-DNA glycosylase and then went through a first 18-cycle PCR with the universal primers M1SS and BC2_uni_R. From the authors' description of their analysis: For normalization, 1 million high-quality reads were randomly selected from each sample, with every read carrying a distinct molecular identifier. Reads sharing molecular identifiers were discarded rather than binned into consensus sequences. CDR3 identification, clonotype clustering and error correction used MiTCR with a Q25 quality threshold and the strictest error-elimination algorithm. Lower-bound total TCR beta diversity was estimated with a nonparametric unseen species model using Euler transformation. TCRdb's own reprocessing of the public reads used fastp at Q25 and MiXCR and kept productive beta chains. Each CDR3 protein appears once, grouped with its most common genes and DNA. The V and J calls and clone size are TCRdb's, not the authors'. The sample data list roughly 800,000 distinct CDR3 sequences, and around 36% of these were observed just once. The ten largest clones take up around 13% of the sample.

This receptor was obtained from a man younger than 35 in good health. Source material: blood. This chain is built from TRBV6-2 or TRBV6-3 and TRBJ2-6; 7 central bases correspond to TRBD1. The CDR3 reads as follows: CASSLGQVGANVLTF. The DNA is as follows: TGTGCCAGCAGCCTTGGACAGGTTGGGGCCAACGTCCTGACTTTC.